This T cell receptor beta chain emerged from a study of long-term antiretroviral therapy in people with HIV. Study-wide background: The earliest specimens came about a decade ahead of the 2015 immediate-ART recommendation. Points from the study as a whole: For ART adherence, viral resistance and therapy changes, no data were available.

Running of the v3.0 immunoSEQ assay took place at survey level. Data came from immunoSEQ multiplex PCR; TCRdb stores just in-frame clones and leaves some out. The sample includes more than 45,000 clones, around 80% seen only once; the top ten take roughly 3.2%. Germline CDR1 is SEHNR and CDR2 is FQNEAQ (reference sequence). CDR3 length: 14 residues. V lost 3 bases to trimming and J lost 9 bases, with 15 bases between them. As to this clone: Its cognate antigen is unknown.

The chain carries TRBV7-9 and TRBJ2-1; D is perhaps TRBD1 (6 bases). The sample in question was unsorted PBMCs, obtained 0.8 years after starting antiretroviral therapy. This TCR derives from a woman aged 18-29 years with HIV. The CDR3: CASSLIEQGSEQFF. CDR3 sequence (DNA): TGTGCCAGCAGCTTGATCGAACAGGGCTCTGAGCAGTTCTTC.